The text below deals with one T cell receptor (beta chain). Its specificity is not known. The data derive from a study of cytomegalovirus exposure and HLA in healthy donors. Study-wide results and caveats: Available immune exposure information was restricted to CMV serostatus only. A later analysis by the authors found several of the most significant clusters apparently linked to common viral pathogens. The authors enumerated roughly 160 TCR beta chains as linked to cytomegalovirus.

In the PCR, 60 Vbeta and 13 Jbeta primers were used. Using immunoSEQ multiplex PCR, the repertoire was profiled, and TCRdb retains in-frame clones only, with some absent. The table lists over 200,000 clones, 60% to 80% of them singletons. The source material was PBMCs. The TCR sequence derives from a woman aged 25 to 39 in good health and CMV-seronegative.

The CDR3 DNA reads as TGTGCCACCAGCAGACAGGGACAGGTCTACAATGAGCAGTTCTTC. Translated, it gives CATSRQGQVYNEQFF. This chain connects TRBV15 to TRBJ2-1; TRBD1 aligns across 8 bases. Germline V CDR1 and CDR2: LNHNV, YYDKDF (reference sequence). J lost 3 bases, V lost 2 bases, and 3 bases had no gene match. CDR3 length equals 15 residues.